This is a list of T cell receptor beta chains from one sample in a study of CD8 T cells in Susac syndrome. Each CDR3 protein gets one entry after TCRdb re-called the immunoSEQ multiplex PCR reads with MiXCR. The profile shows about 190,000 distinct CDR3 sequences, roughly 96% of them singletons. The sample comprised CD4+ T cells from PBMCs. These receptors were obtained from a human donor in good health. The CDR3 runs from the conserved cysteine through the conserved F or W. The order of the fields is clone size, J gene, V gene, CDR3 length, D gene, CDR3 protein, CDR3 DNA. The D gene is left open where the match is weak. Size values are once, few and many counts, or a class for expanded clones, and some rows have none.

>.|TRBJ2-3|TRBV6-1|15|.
CASKERGDTWPTQYF
TGTGCCAGCAAAGAAAGGGGGGACACCTGGCCGACGCAGTATTTT
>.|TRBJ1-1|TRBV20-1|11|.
CSAGLNAEAFF
TGCAGTGCTGGTCTAAACGCTGAAGCTTTCTTT
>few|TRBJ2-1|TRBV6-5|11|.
CASRTVNEQFF
TGTGCCAGCAGAACAGTAAATGAGCAGTTCTTC
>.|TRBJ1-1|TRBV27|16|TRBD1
CASSRDRQGLNTEAFF
TGTGCCAGCAGTCGAGATAGACAGGGGTTGAACACTGAAGCTTTCTTT
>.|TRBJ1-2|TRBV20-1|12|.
CSPTAQGYGYTF
TGCAGTCCTACGGCCCAAGGTTATGGCTACACCTTC
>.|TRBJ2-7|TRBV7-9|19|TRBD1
CASSLATRTGRWSSYEQYF
TGTGCCAGCAGCTTAGCAACTCGGACAGGTCGATGGAGCTCCTACGAGCAGTACTTC
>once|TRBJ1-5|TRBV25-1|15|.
CASSGPGVGNQPQHF
TGTGCCAGCAGTGGTCCGGGGGTCGGCAATCAGCCCCAGCATTTT
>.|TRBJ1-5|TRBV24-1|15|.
CATGLKFVGNQPQHF
TGTGCCACCGGCCTTAAATTCGTGGGCAATCAGCCCCAGCATTTT
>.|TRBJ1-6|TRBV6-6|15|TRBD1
CASSLTVPQGLPLHF
TGTGCCAGCAGTCTTACGGTCCCACAGGGGTTACCCCTCCACTTT
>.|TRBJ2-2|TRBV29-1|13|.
CSVGTGYTGELFF
TGCAGCGTAGGAACAGGGTACACCGGGGAGCTGTTTTTT
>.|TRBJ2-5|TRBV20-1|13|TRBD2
CSATGGRRETQYF
TGCAGTGCGACGGGAGGCCGGAGAGAGACCCAGTACTTC
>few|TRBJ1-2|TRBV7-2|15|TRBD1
CASSFLRGGNYGYTF
TGTGCCAGCAGCTTCCTCAGGGGGGGGAACTATGGCTACACCTTC
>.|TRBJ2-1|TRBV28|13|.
CASPDPSTNEQFF
TGTGCCAGCCCCGACCCTAGCACGAATGAGCAGTTCTTC
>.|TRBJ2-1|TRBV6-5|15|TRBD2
CASSYRLAGAGEQFF
TGTGCCAGCAGTTACCGACTAGCGGGGGCGGGGGAGCAGTTCTTC
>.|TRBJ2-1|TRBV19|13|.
CASIYSRGGPLFF
TGTGCCAGTATTTACTCGCGTGGGGGACCGCTTTTCTTC
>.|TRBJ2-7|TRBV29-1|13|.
CSSLEHGGYEQYF
TGCAGCAGTTTGGAACATGGGGGATACGAGCAGTACTTC
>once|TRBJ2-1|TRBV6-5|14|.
CASSYDRTSNEQFF
TGTGCCAGCAGTTACGACAGGACCTCCAATGAGCAGTTCTTC
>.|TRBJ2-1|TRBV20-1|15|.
CSASPLSGAANEQFF
TGCAGTGCTAGCCCCCTCTCCGGGGCCGCCAATGAGCAGTTCTTC
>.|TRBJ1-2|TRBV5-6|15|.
CASSFDSTFNYGYTF
TGTGCCAGCAGCTTCGACAGCACTTTTAACTATGGCTACACCTTC
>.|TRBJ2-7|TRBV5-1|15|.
CASSRAGSGLYEQYF
TGCGCCAGCAGTCGGGCTGGGTCGGGACTTTACGAGCAGTACTTC